This T cell receptor beta chain originates from a study of post-analysis software for immune sequencing data. CDR3 length: 13 amino acids. Germline V gives CDR1 MNHNY, CDR2 SVGAGI (reference sequence). V was trimmed by 7 bases and J by 4 bases, leaving 11 bases between them. Broader study findings: Included in a set of roughly five TRBV segments more frequent in patients than controls were TRBV5-6, TRBV5-1 and TRBV20-1.

As for this clonotype: Antigen specificity is unknown.

TCR beta cDNA libraries included unique molecular identifiers. TCRdb passed the PCR reads through MiXCR, listing each CDR3 protein once. Here the sample spans approximately 730,000 distinct CDR3 sequences, roughly 29% being singletons. The gene calls are TRBV6-6 and TRBJ1-5; D perhaps matches TRBD1 (5 bases). The TCR comes from a girl aged 10 to 17 with multiple sclerosis. Sequenced: blood. The CDR3 sequence is CASNDKGNQPQHF. CDR3 in DNA: TGTGCCAGCAATGACAAGGGGAATCAGCCCCAGCATTTT.